This T cell receptor (beta chain) was sequenced in a study of T cell changes during pregnancy in multiple sclerosis. The CDR3 is made up of 18 amino acids. Trimming shortened V by 3 bases and J by 7 bases, and 26 bases separated the two germline ends. This table comes from immunoSEQ multiplex PCR, and its TCRdb copy is limited to in-frame clones, with some not included. The data show approximately 44,000 clones, 75% to 95% seen once. The source is a female donor in good health, enrolled as a control in a pregnancy study. The rearrangement links TRBV5-3 to TRBJ1-5, with D unresolved. TRBV5-3 counts as an open reading frame of uncertain function. The specimen was CD4+ T cells from peripheral blood mononuclear cells, collected in the second trimester of pregnancy. The CDR3 DNA reads TGTGCCAGAAGCTCAACTATCCCATCAGACGGCCGCGAACAGCCCCAGCATTTT. This encodes CARSSTIPSDGREQPQHF.